This T cell receptor beta chain originates from a study of Graves' ophthalmopathy and Graves' hyperthyroidism. CDR3 length: 16 amino acids. Germline V gene lookup returns CDR1 LGHNT and CDR2 FRNRAP. Trimming took 6 bases from V and 1 from J; bases not matched to a gene: 4. This clonotype was seen many times. What it binds is unknown. RNA served as the template for amplifying TCR beta CDR3 regions. HTBI primers primed a first-round RT-PCR, and a second-round multiplex PCR followed. TCRdb called the multiplex PCR reads again in MiXCR, with one record for every CDR3 protein. Here the sample spans over 500,000 distinct CDR3 sequences, about 20% being singletons. Eligible hyperthyroidism cases comprised new diagnoses of under 2 months' duration in individuals aged 18 to 65. Study conclusions and caveats: Ophthalmopathy progression cases were predicted by the model with 70% to 71% sensitivity and about 72% specificity.

The chain carries TRBV12-5 and TRBJ2-2; 11 bases line up with TRBD2. This TCR was recovered from a woman aged 18-29 years with stable Graves' hyperthyroidism. Some clones in this sample may be carry-over from other donors' samples. The sequencing sample was made of peripheral blood. The CDR3 here is CASGSTSGGNTGELFF. CDR3 coding DNA: TGTGCTAGTGGCTCAACTAGCGGGGGGAACACCGGGGAGCTGTTTTTT.